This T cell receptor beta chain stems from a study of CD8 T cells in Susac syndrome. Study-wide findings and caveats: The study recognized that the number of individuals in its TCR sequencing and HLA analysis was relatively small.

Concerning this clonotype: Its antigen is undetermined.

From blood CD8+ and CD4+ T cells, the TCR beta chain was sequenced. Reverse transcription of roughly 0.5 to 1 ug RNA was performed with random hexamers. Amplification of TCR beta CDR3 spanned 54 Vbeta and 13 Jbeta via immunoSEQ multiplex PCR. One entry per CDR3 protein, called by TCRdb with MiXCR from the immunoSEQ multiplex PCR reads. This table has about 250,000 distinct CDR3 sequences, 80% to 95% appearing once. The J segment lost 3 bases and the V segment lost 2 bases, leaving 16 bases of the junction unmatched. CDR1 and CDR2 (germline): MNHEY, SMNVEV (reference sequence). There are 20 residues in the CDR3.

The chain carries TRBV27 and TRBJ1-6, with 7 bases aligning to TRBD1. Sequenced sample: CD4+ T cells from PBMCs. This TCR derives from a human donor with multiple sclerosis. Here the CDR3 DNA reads TGTGCCAGCAGTTTAAGGCAGGGGGTTCGGGGGTCGGGCTATAATTCACCCCTCCACTTT. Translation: CASSLRQGVRGSGYNSPLHF.